This TCR beta chain was captured by sequencing in a study of identical twins. TCRdb ran MiXCR on the 5' RACE reads and lists one entry per CDR3 protein. This table has around 480,000 distinct CDR3 sequences, 14% appearing once. The CDR3 runs 15 residues. Per the germline V gene, CDR1 is SQVTM and CDR2 is ANQGSEA. J was trimmed by 4 bases and V by 3 bases; bases with no gene match: 10. These data are also associated with another study on yellow fever vaccine responses in identical twins.

Input material: CD4+ T cells sorted from blood. The rearrangement uses TRBV29-1 and TRBJ2-3; TRBD2 agrees at 7 bases. This receptor was identified in a woman younger than 30 in good health. DNA for the CDR3: TGCAGCGTTGATAAGACTGGCGGGAGCCCAGATACGCAGTATTTT. It yields the protein CSVDKTGGSPDTQYF.